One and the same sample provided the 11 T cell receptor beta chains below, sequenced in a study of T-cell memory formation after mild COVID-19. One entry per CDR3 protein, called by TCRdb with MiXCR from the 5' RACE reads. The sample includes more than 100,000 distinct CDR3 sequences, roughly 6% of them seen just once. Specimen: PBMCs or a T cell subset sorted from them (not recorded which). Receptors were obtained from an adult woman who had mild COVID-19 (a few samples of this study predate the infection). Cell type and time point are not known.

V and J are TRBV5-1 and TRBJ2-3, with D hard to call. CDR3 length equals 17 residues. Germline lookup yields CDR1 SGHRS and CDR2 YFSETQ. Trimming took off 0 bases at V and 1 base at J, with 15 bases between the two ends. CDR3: CASSLAEVRVGTDTQYF. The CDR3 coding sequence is TGCGCCAGCAGCTTGGCCGAGGTTCGAGTCGGCACAGATACGCAGTATTTT.

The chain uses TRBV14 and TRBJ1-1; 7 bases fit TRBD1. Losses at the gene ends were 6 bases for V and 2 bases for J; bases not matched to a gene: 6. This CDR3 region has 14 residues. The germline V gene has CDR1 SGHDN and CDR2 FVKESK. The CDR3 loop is CASSLGQTNTEAFF. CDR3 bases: TGTGCCAGCAGTCTGGGACAGACTAACACTGAAGCTTTCTTT. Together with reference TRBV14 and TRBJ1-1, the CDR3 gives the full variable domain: EAGVTQFPSHSVIEKGQTVTLRCDPISGHDNLYWYRRVMGKEIKFLLHFVKESKQDESGMPNNRFLAERTGGTYSTLKVQPAELEDSGVYFCASSLGQTNTEAFFGQGTRLTVV.

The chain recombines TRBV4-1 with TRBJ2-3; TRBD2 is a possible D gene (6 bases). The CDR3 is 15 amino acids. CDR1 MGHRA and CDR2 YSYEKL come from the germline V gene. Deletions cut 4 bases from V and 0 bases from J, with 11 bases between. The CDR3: CASSPLGTSTDTQYF. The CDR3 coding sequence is TGCGCCAGCAGCCCCCTGGGGACTAGCACAGATACGCAGTATTTT.

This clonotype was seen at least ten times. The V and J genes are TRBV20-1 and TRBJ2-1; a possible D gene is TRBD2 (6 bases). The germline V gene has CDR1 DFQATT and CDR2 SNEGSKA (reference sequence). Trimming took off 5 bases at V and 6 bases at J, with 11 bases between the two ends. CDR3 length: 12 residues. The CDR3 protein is CSALTSGNEQFF. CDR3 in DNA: TGCAGTGCTCTGACTAGTGGCAATGAGCAGTTCTTC.

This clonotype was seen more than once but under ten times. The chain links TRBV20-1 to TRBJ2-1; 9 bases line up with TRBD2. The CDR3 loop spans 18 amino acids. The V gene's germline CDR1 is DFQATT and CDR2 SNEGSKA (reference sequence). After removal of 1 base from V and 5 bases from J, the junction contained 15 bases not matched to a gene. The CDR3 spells CSARAPDSGRSSDNEQFF. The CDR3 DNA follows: TGCAGTGCTAGAGCCCCCGATAGCGGGAGATCTTCGGACAATGAGCAGTTCTTC.

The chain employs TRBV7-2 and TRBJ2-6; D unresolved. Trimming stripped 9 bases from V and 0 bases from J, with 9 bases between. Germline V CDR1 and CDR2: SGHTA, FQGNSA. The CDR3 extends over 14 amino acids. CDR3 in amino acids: CARSPSSGANVLTF. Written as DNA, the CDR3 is TGTGCCAGAAGCCCGAGCTCTGGGGCCAACGTCCTGACTTTC.

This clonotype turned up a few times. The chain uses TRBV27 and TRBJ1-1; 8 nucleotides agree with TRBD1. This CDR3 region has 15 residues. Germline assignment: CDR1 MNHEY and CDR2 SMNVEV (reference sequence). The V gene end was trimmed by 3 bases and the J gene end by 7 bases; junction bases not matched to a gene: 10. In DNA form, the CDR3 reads TGTGCCAGCAGTTTGCAGGGGGCCCTGAAGAGTGAAGCTTTCTTT. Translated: CASSLQGALKSEAFF.

For the CDR3, the DNA is TGTGCCAGCAGTGAACCCTCAACGGGTAGCGGTTACATCTACGAGCAGTACTTC. Translated, it gives CASSEPSTGSGYIYEQYF. This sequence joins TRBV25-1 and TRBJ2-7, with D possibly TRBD2 on 6 matching bases. Germline CDR1 is MGHDK and CDR2 is SYGVNS. This CDR3 has 18 residues. V lost 2 bases, J lost 3 bases, and 23 bases lay in between.

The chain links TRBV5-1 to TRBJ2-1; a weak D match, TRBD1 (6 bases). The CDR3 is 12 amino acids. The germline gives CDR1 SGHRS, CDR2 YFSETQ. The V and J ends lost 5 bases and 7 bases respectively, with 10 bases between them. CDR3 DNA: TGCGCCAGCAGGTTAGGGGGAAATGAGCAGTTCTTC. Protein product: CASRLGGNEQFF. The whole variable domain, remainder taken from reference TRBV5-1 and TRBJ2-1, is KAGVTQTPRYLIKTRGQQVTLSCSPISGHRSVSWYQQTPGQGLQFLFEYFSETQRNKGNFPGRFSGRQFSNSRSEMNVSTLELGDSALYLCASRLGGNEQFFGPGTRLTVL.

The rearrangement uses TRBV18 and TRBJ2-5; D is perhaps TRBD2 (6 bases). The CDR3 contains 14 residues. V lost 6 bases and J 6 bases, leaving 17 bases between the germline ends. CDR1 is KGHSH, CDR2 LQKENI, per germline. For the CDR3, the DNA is TGTGCCAGCTCTCTTCTTTCGGAGGGAAAGACCCAGTACTTC. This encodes CASSLLSEGKTQYF.

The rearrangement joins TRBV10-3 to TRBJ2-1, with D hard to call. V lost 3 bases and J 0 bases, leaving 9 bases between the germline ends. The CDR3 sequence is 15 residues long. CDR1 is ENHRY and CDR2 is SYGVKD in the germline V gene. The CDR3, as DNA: TGTGCCATCAGTGACCCTCGGAGCTCCTACAATGAGCAGTTCTTC. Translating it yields CAISDPRSSYNEQFF.